Each of the 10 T cell receptor beta chains below was sequenced from the same sample in a study of glioma-infiltrating T cells after dendritic cell vaccination. Sequencing used immunoSEQ multiplex PCR; TCRdb keeps in-frame clones, though not all of them. This sample has about 38,000 clones, with roughly 79% found just once. This sample comprised blood, obtained before dendritic cell vaccination. The receptors derive from a human donor with glioblastoma.

This chain connects TRBV5-4 to TRBJ2-7; 10 bases agree with TRBD2. The CDR3 contains 15 residues. The V gene end was trimmed by 4 bases and the J gene end by 0 bases; junction bases not matched to a gene: 4. Germline CDR1 SGHNT, CDR2 YYREEE (reference sequence). In DNA form, the CDR3 reads TGTGCCAGCAGCATTAGCGGGGGGCTCTCCTACGAGCAGTACTTC. The encoded protein is CASSISGGLSYEQYF.

CDR3 in DNA: TGCGCCAGCAGCTTGTGGAGGGCAGACACCGGGGAGCTGTTTTTT. Encoded protein: CASSLWRADTGELFF. This chain connects TRBV5-1 to TRBJ2-2; D may be TRBD2 (6 bases). The CDR3 length is 15 residues. Germline V gene lookup returns CDR1 SGHRS and CDR2 YFSETQ. Trimming removed 1 base at V and 3 bases at J, with 10 bases between.

The rearrangement joins TRBV19 to TRBJ1-2; 8 bases align to TRBD1. Looked up from germline, CDR1 is LNHDA and CDR2 is SQIVND (reference sequence). V lost 3 bases and J lost 1; bases outside the gene matches: 4. The CDR3 consists of 15 residues. CDR3 sequence (DNA): TGTGCCAGTAGTATCCCAGGGGGCGATAACTATGGCTACACCTTC. As protein: CASSIPGGDNYGYTF.

This rearrangement joins TRBV10-3 to TRBJ1-1; TRBD1 might be the D (6 bases). Trimming took off 2 bases at V and 1 base at J, with 17 bases between the two ends. The CDR3 consists of 17 residues. The germline gives CDR1 ENHRY, CDR2 SYGVKD. In DNA form, the CDR3 reads TGTGCCATCAGTGAGCGCGAATTAGGGACACGGAACACTGAAGCTTTCTTT. Translation: CAISERELGTRNTEAFF.

This CDR3 is CASITGTATYEQYF. The CDR3, as DNA: TGTGCCAGCATTACGGGGACAGCAACCTACGAGCAGTACTTC. The chain has TRBV2 and TRBJ2-7; 7 nucleotides agree with TRBD1. After removal of 7 bases from V and 2 bases from J, the junction contained 8 bases not matched to a gene. The germline V gene has CDR1 SNHLY and CDR2 FYNNEI. The CDR3 is 14 amino acids.

The CDR3 spells CASSFARKDTQYF. CDR3 sequence (DNA): TGTGCCAGCAGTTTCGCGCGGAAAGATACGCAGTATTTT. V is TRBV27 and J is TRBJ2-3; D uncertain. This CDR3 has 13 residues. Trimming left V 3 bases short and J 5 bases short, with 9 bases between. Germline CDR1 and CDR2: MNHEY and SMNVEV (reference sequence).

V gene TRBV15 combines with J gene TRBJ1-4; tentative D call: TRBD1 (6 bases). The CDR3 sequence is 15 residues long. Germline V gene sequence: CDR1 LNHNV, CDR2 YYDKDF (reference sequence). Trimming pared 1 base from V and 4 bases from J, leaving 10 bases between. CDR3 DNA: TGTGCCACCAGCAGAGGGAGGACAGATAATGAAAAACTGTTTTTT. Translated: CATSRGRTDNEKLFF. The full variable domain, completed using reference TRBV15 and TRBJ1-4, is DAMVIQNPRYQVTQFGKPVTLSCSQTLNHNVMYWYQQKSSQAPKLLFHYYDKDFNNEADTPDNFQSRRPNTSFCFLDIRSPGLGDTAMYLCATSRGRTDNEKLFFGSGTQLSVL.

The rearrangement joins TRBV6-1 to TRBJ1-5; tentative D call: TRBD1 (6 bases). Germline CDR1 and CDR2: MNHNS and SASEGT. This CDR3 comprises 12 residues. Trimming took 4 bases from V and 9 from J, leaving 10 bases between them. The CDR3 region is CASSGQVWPQHF. CDR3 DNA sequence: TGTGCCAGCAGTGGACAGGTTTGGCCCCAGCATTTT.

V is TRBV7-2 and J is TRBJ2-7; TRBD1 aligns across 8 bases. Trimming removed 5 bases from V and 3 bases from J; junction bases left unmatched: 6. Looked up from germline, CDR1 is SGHTA and CDR2 is FQGNSA. This CDR3 has 14 residues. The CDR3 loop reads CASSTRQGIYEQYF. CDR3 nucleotides: TGTGCCAGCAGCACCCGACAGGGGATCTACGAGCAGTACTTC.

This chain joins TRBV15 and TRBJ2-5; 9 nucleotides line up with TRBD1. The better agreement between TRBJ2-7 and the DNA end casts doubt on the J call. Germline loops: CDR1 LNHNV, CDR2 YYDKDF (reference sequence). The CDR3 totals 16 residues. This chain's CDR3 is CATSRPLTGQGYEQYF. CDR3 sequence (DNA): TGTGCCACCAGCAGACCTTTAACGGGACAGGGTTACGAGCAGTACTTC.